Sequencing of this T cell receptor (beta chain) was carried out in a study of CD8+ T cells in alopecia areata. Overall study: It was oral tofacitinib, at 5 to 10 mg twice daily, that treated patients received.

Patients with alopecia areata provided lesional scalp punch biopsies as well as peripheral blood. V gave up 0 bases and J gave up 7 bases; unmatched junction bases: 11. Germline CDR1 reads SGHNT; CDR2 reads YYREEE (reference sequence). This CDR3 has 16 residues. After isolation, RNA underwent reverse transcription to generate cDNA as the sequencing template. Only in-frame clones appear in the TCRdb table, and some are missing; sequencing was by immunoSEQ multiplex PCR. Of 120,000 or so clones listed, 35% to 40% were seen once; the top ten hold over 3%. Sequencing was performed on CD4+ T cells sorted from blood. This chain joins TRBV5-4 and TRBJ2-7, with 9 bases that match TRBD2. The sequence derives from a human donor with alopecia areata. CDR3 in amino acids: CASSLAPSGTVGEQYF. The CDR3 DNA reads TGTGCCAGCAGCTTGGCACCTAGCGGGACCGTTGGAGAGCAGTACTTC.